This T cell receptor (beta chain) was retrieved from a study of blood T cell repertoires in COVID-19. As for the study in general: T cells, B-cell-depleted T cells, or PBMCs provided the cDNA or gDNA that served as material.

The CDR3 is 15 amino acids. Trimming stripped 2 bases from V and 4 bases from J, with 14 bases between. The germline gives CDR1 SGHTA, CDR2 FQGNSA. Data came from immunoSEQ multiplex PCR; TCRdb stores just in-frame clones and leaves some out. The sample holds about 140,000 clones; about 83% are singletons and the top ten take around 4.5%. This sequence originates from a middle-aged woman with acute or convalescent COVID-19. Sequences were obtained from peripheral blood. The chain uses TRBV7-2 and TRBJ1-2; D is unclear. CDR3 protein: CASSLMNVAVYGYTF. The DNA for the CDR3 is TGTGCCAGCAGCTTAATGAATGTAGCGGTCTATGGCTACACCTTC.